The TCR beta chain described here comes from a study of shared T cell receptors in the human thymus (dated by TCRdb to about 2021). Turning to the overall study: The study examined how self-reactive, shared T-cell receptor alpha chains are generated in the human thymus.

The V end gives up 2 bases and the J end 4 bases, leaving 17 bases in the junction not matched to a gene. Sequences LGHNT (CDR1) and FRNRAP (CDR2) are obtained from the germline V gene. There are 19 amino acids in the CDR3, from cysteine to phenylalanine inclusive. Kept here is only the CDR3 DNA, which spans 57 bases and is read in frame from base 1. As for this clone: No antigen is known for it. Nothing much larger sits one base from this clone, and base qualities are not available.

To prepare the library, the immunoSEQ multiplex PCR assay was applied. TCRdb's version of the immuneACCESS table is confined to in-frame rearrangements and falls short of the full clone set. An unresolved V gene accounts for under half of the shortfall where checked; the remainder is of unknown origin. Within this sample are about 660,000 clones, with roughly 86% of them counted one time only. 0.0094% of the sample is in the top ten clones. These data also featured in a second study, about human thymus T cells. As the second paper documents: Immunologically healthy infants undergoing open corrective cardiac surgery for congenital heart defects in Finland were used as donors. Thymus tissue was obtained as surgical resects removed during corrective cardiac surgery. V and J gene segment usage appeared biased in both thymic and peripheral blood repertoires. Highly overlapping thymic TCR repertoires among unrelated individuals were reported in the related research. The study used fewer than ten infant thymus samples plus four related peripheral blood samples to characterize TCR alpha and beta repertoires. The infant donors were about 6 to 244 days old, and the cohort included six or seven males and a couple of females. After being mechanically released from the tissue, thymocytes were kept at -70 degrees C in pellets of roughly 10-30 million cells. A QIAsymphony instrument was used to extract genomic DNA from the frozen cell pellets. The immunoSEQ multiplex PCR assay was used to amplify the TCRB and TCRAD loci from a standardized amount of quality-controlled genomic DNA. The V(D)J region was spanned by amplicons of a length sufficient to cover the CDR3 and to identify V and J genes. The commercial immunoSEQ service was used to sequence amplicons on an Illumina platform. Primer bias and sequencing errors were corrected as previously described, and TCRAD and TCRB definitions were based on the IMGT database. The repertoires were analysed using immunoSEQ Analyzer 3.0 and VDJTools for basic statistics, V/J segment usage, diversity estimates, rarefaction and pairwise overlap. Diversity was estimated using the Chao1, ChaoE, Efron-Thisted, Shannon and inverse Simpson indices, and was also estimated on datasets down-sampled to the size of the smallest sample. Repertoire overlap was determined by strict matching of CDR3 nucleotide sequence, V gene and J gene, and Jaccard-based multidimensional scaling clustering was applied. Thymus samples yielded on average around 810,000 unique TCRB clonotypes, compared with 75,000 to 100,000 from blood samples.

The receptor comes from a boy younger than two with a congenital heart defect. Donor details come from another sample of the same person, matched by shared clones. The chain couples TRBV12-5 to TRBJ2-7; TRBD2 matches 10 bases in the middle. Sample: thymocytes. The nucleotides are TGTGCTAGTGGTTTGTTTCGCGGCGGAAAAGCGGGAGGGCCGTACGAGCAGTACTTC. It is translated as CASGLFRGGKAGGPYEQYF. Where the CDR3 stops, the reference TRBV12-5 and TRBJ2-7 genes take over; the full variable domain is DARVTQTPRHKVTEMGQEVTMRCQPILGHNTVFWYRQTMMQGLELLAYFRNRAPLDDSGMPKDRFSAEMPDATLATLKIQPSEPRDSAVYFCASGLFRGGKAGGPYEQYFGPGTRLTVT.